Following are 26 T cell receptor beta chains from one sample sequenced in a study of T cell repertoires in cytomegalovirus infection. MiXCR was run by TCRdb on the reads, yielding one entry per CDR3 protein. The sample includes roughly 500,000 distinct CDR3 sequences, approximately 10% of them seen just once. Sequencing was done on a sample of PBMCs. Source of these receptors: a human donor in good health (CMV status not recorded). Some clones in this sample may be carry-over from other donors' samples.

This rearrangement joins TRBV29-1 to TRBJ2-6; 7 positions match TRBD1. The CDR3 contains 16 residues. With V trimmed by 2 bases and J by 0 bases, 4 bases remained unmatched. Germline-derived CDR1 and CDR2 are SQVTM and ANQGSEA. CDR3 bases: TGCAGCGTTGAATCGGGACAGTTCTCTGGGGCCAACGTCCTGACTTTC. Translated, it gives CSVESGQFSGANVLTF. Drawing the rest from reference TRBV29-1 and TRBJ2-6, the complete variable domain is SAVISQKPSRDICQRGTSLTIQCQVDSQVTMMFWYRQQPGQSLTLIATANQGSEATYESGFVIDKFPISRPNLTFSTLTVSNMSPEDSSIYLCSVESGQFSGANVLTFGAGSRLTVL.

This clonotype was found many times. CDR3 in amino acids: CSASLTNTEAFF. CDR3 nucleotides: TGCAGTGCTAGCCTGACAAACACTGAAGCTTTCTTT. The rearrangement uses TRBV20-1 and TRBJ1-1, with D uncertain. The V end lost 3 bases, the J end lost 2 bases, and 7 bases lay between the germline ends. The CDR3 contains 12 residues. Germline V gene data show CDR1 as DFQATT and CDR2 as SNEGSKA (reference sequence).

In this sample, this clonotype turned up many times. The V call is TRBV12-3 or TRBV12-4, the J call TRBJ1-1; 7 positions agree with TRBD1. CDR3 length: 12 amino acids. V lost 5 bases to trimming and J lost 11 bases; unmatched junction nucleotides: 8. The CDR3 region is CASSRRDSGAFF. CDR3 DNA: TGTGCCAGCAGTCGCCGGGACAGTGGGGCTTTCTTT.

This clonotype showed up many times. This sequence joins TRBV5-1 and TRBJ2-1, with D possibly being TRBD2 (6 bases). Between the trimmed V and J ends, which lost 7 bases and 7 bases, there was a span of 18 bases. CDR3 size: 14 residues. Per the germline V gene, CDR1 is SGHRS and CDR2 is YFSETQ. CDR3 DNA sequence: TGCGCCAGCTTTTTAGGGGAAGGGAGGAATGAGCAGTTCTTC. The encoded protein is CASFLGEGRNEQFF.

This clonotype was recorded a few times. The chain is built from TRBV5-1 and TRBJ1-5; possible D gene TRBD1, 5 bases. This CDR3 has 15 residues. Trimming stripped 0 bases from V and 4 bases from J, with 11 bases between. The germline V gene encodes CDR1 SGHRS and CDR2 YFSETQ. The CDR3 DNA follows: TGCGCCAGCAGCTTGGCTTTGGGGGAAAATCAGCCCCAGCATTTT. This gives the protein CASSLALGENQPQHF.

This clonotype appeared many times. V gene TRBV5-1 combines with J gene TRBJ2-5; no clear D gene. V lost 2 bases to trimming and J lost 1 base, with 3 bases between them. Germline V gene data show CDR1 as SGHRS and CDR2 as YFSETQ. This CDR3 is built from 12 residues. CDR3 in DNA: TGCGCCAGCAGCTTTACCCAAGAGACCCAGTACTTC. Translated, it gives CASSFTQETQYF.

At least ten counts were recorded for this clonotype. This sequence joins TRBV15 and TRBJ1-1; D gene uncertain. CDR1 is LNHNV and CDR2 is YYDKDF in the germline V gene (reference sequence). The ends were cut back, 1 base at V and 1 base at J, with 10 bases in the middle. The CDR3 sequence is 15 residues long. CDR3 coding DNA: TGTGCCACCAGCAGAGTTATAGGCGGGAACACTGAAGCTTTCTTT. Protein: CATSRVIGGNTEAFF.

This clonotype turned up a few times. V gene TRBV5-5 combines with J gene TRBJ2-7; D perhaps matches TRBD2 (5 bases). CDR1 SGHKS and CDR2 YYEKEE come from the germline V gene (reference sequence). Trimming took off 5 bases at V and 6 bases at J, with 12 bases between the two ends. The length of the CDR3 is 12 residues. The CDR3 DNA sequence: TGTGCCAGCAGTACTGACGGAGGCGAGCAGTACTTC. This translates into CASSTDGGEQYF. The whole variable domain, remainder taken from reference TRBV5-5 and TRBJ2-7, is DAGVTQSPTHLIKTRGQQVTLRCSPISGHKSVSWYQQVLGQGPQFIFQYYEKEERGRGNFPDRFSARQFPNYSSELNVNALLLGDSALYLCASSTDGGEQYFGPGTRLTVT.

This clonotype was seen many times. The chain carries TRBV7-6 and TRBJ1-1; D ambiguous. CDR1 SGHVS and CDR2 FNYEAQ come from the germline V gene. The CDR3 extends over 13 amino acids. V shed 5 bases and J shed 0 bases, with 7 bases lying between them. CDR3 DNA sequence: TGTGCCAGCAGCCGTGACGTGAACACTGAAGCTTTCTTT. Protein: CASSRDVNTEAFF.

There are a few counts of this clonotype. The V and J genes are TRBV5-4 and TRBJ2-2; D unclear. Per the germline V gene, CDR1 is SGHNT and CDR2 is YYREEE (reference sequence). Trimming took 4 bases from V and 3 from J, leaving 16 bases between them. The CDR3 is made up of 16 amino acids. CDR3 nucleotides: TGTGCCAGCAGCCACCCCGGTGGCAGCTACACCGGGGAGCTGTTTTTT. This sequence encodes CASSHPGGSYTGELFF.

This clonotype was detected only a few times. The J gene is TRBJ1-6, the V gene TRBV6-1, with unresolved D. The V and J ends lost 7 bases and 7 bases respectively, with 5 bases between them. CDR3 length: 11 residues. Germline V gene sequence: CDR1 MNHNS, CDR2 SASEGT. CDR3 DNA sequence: TGTGCCAGCAAGCTAAATTCACCCCTCCACTTT. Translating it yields CASKLNSPLHF.

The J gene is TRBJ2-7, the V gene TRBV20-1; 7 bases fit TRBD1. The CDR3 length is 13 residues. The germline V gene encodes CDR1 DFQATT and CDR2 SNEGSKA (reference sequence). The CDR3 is CITGTASSGEQYF. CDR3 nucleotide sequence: TGCATCACCGGGACAGCTTCTTCAGGCGAGCAGTACTTC.

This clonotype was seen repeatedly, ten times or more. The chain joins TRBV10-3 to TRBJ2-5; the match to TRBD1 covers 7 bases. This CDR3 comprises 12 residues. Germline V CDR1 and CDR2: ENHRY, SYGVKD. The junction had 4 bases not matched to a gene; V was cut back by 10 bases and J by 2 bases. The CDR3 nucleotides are TGTGCCACCGGGACAGCGCAAGAGACCCAGTACTTC. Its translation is CATGTAQETQYF.

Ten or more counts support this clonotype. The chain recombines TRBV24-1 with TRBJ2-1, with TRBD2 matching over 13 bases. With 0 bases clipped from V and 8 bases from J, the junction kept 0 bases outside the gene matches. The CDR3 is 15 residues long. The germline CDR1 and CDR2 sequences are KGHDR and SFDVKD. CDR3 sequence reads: CATSDLGLAGDEQFF. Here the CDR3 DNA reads TGTGCCACCAGTGATTTGGGACTAGCGGGAGATGAGCAGTTCTTC.

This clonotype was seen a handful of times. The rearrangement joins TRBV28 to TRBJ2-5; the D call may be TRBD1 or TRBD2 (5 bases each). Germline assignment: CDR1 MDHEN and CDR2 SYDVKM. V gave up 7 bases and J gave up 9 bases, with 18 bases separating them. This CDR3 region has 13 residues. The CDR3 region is CASKKGPRVAQYF. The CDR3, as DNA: TGTGCCAGCAAGAAGGGACCGCGCGTGGCCCAGTACTTC.

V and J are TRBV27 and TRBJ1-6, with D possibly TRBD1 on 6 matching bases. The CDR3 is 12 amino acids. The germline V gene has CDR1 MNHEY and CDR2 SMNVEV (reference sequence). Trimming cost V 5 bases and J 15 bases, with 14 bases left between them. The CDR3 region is CASSPVQGILHF. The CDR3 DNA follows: TGTGCCAGCAGTCCCGTACAGGGTATCCTCCACTTT.

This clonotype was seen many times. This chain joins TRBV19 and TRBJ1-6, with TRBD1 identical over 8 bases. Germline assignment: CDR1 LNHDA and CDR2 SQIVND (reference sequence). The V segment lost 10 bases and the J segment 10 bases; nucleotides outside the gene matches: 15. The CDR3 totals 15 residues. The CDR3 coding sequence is TGTGCCACTAGGACAGGGCCACACCTAGGATCACCCCTCCACTTT. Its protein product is CATRTGPHLGSPLHF. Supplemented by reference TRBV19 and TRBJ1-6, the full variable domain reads DGGITQSPKYLFRKEGQNVTLSCEQNLNHDAMYWYRQDPGQGLRLIYYSQIVNDFQKGDIAEGYSVSREKKESFPLTVTSAQKNPTAFYLCATRTGPHLGSPLHFGNGTRLTVT.

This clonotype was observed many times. This chain's CDR3 is CAIRDKAGFTDTQYF. Here the CDR3 DNA reads TGTGCCATAAGGGACAAGGCAGGCTTCACAGATACGCAGTATTTT. This chain joins TRBV10-3 and TRBJ2-3; D is possibly TRBD1 (6 bases). V lost 9 bases and J lost 2, with 18 bases in between. Looked up from germline, CDR1 is ENHRY and CDR2 is SYGVKD. This CDR3 is 15 amino acids long.

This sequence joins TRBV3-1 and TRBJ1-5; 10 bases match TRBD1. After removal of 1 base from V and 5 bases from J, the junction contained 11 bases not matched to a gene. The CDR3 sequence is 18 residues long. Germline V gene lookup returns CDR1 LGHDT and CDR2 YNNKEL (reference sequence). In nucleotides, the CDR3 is TGTGCCAGCAGCCAAGGACAGGGGGCGCGAAGGGAAGATCAGCCCCAGCATTTT. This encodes CASSQGQGARREDQPQHF.

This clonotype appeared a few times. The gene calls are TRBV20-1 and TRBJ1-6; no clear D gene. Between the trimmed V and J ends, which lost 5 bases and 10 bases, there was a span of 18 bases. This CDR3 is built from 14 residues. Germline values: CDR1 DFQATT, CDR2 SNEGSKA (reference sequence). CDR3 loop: CSARGPGRTSPLHF. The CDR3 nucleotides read TGCAGTGCTCGTGGACCGGGTCGGACGTCACCCCTCCACTTT.

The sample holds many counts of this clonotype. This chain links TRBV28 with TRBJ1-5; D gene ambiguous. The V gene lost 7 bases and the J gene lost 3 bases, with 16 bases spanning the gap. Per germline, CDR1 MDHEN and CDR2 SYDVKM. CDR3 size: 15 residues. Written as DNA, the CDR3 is TGTGCCAGCACCCCACCGGACTCGAACAATCAGCCCCAGCATTTT. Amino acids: CASTPPDSNNQPQHF.

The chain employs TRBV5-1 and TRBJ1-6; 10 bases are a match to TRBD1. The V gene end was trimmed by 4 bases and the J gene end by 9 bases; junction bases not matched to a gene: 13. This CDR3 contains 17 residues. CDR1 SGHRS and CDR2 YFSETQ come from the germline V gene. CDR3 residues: CASSPGTGAAGGSPLHF. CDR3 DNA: TGCGCCAGCAGCCCCGGGACAGGGGCTGCCGGGGGTTCACCCCTCCACTTT.

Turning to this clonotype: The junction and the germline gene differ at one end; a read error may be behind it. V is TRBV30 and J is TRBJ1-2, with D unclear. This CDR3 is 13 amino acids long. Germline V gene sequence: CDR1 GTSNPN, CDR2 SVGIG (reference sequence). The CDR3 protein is CARRPPWRNGYTF. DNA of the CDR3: TGTGCCAGGAGACCTCCGTGGAGGAACGGCTACACCTTC.

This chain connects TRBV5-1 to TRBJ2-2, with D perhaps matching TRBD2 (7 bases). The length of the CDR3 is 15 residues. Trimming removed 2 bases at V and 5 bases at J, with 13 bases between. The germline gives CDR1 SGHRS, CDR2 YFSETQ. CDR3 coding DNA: TGCGCCAGCAGCTTCGCGGGGGCGCTTACCGGGGAGCTGTTTTTT. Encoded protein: CASSFAGALTGELFF.

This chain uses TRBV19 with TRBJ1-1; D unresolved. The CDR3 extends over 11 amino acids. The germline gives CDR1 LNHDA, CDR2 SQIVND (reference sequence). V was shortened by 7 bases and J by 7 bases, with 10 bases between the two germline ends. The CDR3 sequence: CASKGPGEAFF. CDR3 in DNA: TGTGCCAGTAAAGGGCCGGGTGAAGCTTTCTTT.

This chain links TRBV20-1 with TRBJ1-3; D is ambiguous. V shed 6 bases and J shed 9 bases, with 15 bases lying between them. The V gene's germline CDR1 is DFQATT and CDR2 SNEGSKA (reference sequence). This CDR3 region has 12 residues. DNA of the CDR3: TGCAGTGCAAGATCCCGCGGGGTCACCATATATTTT. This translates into CSARSRGVTIYF.